Presented here are 14 T cell receptor beta chains from one specimen sequenced in a study of regulatory T cells in long-lasting Graves disease. The TCR beta library used iRepertoire HTBI primers with Arm-PCR amplification of CDR3. TCRdb reprocessed the multiplex PCR reads via MiXCR and lists one record per CDR3 protein. The table has 400,000 to 500,000 distinct CDR3 sequences, about a fifth seen once; the top ten hold less than 9%. Time point in this sample: persistent/refractory GD, antithyroid drugs over 5 years with positive TRAb. From PBMCs, RNA was extracted and then used to make the TCR library. Here the sequenced sample was peripheral blood mononuclear cells (PBMCs), taken when the disease was refractory, from a patient treated with antithyroid drugs. These receptors were obtained from a female donor with Graves disease.

A remark on this clonotype: A read error is possible here, since a much larger clone lies one base away. J is TRBJ1-1 and V is TRBV29-1, with D possibly matching TRBD1 (5 bases). Germline V CDR1 and CDR2: SQVTM, ANQGSEA. The CDR3 has 14 residues. The V end was cut by 6 bases, the J end by 0 bases, with 14 bases between. CDR3 in DNA: TGCAGCGTATTGGGACTGAGGATGAACACTGAAGCTTTCTTT. Translated, it gives CSVLGLRMNTEAFF.

As concerns this clonotype: Given a much more abundant clone one base away, this may be a read error. The chain recombines TRBV28 with TRBJ2-7; a possible D gene is TRBD1 (6 bases). Trimming took 10 bases from V and 7 from J, leaving 20 bases between them. The CDR3 runs 13 residues. Germline V CDR1 and CDR2: MDHEN, SYDVKM. CDR3 residues: CATRQDIYNEQYF. CDR3 coding DNA: TGTGCCACGAGACAGGACATCTACAATGAGCAGTACTTC.

This clonotype was counted ten times or more. The chain recombines TRBV7-9 with TRBJ1-2; TRBD1 is a possible D gene (5 bases). Trimming cost V 5 bases and J 2 bases, with 12 bases left between them. This CDR3 region has 14 residues. The germline CDR1 and CDR2 sequences are SEHNR and FQNEAQ (reference sequence). Here the CDR3 reads CASSLAGENYGYTF. DNA for the CDR3: TGTGCCAGCAGCCTCGCGGGGGAAAACTATGGCTACACCTTC.

This clonotype was picked up many times. The chain uses TRBV20-1 and TRBJ2-7, with 10 positions matching TRBD2. CDR3 size: 14 residues. Unmatched junction bases numbered 10, after V lost 6 bases and J lost 5 bases. Germline CDR1 is DFQATT and CDR2 is SNEGSKA (reference sequence). The CDR3 DNA sequence: TGCAGTGCAAAACTAGCGGGACTTCGACACGAGCAGTACTTC. Translated, it gives CSAKLAGLRHEQYF.

This chain links TRBV5-5 with TRBJ1-2; D not resolved. The V end lost 0 bases, the J end lost 4 bases, and 10 bases lay between the germline ends. The CDR3 spans 14 residues. The V gene's germline CDR1 is SGHKS and CDR2 YYEKEE (reference sequence). CDR3 DNA: TGTGCCAGCAGCTTGGGGGCAGCGACCTATGGCTACACCTTC. Its protein is CASSLGAATYGYTF.

This clonotype was counted ten times or more. One junction end disagrees with the germline gene, perhaps due to a read error. The chain combines TRBV6-4 with TRBJ1-4; weak D call: TRBD1 (6 bases). Germline V gene lookup returns CDR1 MRHNA and CDR2 SNTAGT. The CDR3 length is 16 residues. CDR3 sequence: CASSYSYNRDYEKLFF. The CDR3 bases are TGTGCCAGCAGTTACTCTTACAACAGGGATTACGAAAAACTGTTTTTT.

This clonotype was seen repeatedly, ten times or more. The rearrangement joins TRBV20-1 to TRBJ2-7; 9 bases align to TRBD1. The length of the CDR3 is 14 residues. CDR1 is DFQATT, CDR2 SNEGSKA, per germline (reference sequence). The V and J ends lost 6 bases and 4 bases, in that order; junction bases with no gene match: 10. The CDR3 spells CSASDRGINYEQYF. The CDR3 region has the DNA TGCAGTGCATCGGACAGGGGCATAAATTACGAGCAGTACTTC.

The chain uses TRBV28 and TRBJ2-1, with TRBD1 identical over 8 bases. CDR3 length: 15 residues. Trimming took 5 bases from V and 6 from J; bases not matched to a gene: 9. Per the germline V gene, CDR1 is MDHEN and CDR2 is SYDVKM. CDR3 DNA: TGTGCCAGCAGTCCCAACAGGGGGATCGGCAATGAGCAGTTCTTC. Translating gives CASSPNRGIGNEQFF. Looking up the rest from reference TRBV28 and TRBJ2-1 gives the full variable domain: DVKVTQSSRYLVKRTGEKVFLECVQDMDHENMFWYRQDPGLGLRLIYFSYDVKMKEKGDIPEGYSVSREKKERFSLILESASTNQTSMYLCASSPNRGIGNEQFFGPGTRLTVL.

The chain recombines TRBV27 with TRBJ2-7; D possibly matches TRBD1 or TRBD2 (6 bases each). Germline V CDR1 and CDR2: MNHEY, SMNVEV (reference sequence). The CDR3 spans 15 residues. Trimming cost V 0 bases and J 2 bases, with 11 bases left between them. CDR3 protein: CASSLSIRGPYEQYF. Written as DNA, the CDR3 is TGTGCCAGCAGTTTATCGATCCGGGGGCCCTACGAGCAGTACTTC.

With respect to this clonotype: The junction and the germline gene differ at one end; a read error may be behind it. The V and J genes are TRBV19 and TRBJ1-2; TRBD1 agrees at 7 bases. The CDR3 sequence is 17 residues long. The germline gives CDR1 LNHDA, CDR2 SQIVND (reference sequence). CDR3 sequence reads: CASSMQHRDRMQNGHTF. The CDR3 bases are TGTGCCAGTAGTATGCAACACCGGGACAGAATGCAGAATGGCCACACCTTC. Based on the CDR3 plus reference TRBV19 and TRBJ1-2, the full variable domain is DGGITQSPKYLFRKEGQNVTLSCEQNLNHDAMYWYRQDPGQGLRLIYYSQIVNDFQKGDIAEGYSVSREKKESFPLTVTSAQKNPTAFYLCASSMQHRDRMQNGHTFGSGTRLTVV.

This clonotype was observed a handful of times. CDR3 region: CASSLAAGPGAQYF. The CDR3 DNA sequence: TGTGCCAGCAGCTTAGCCGCAGGACCGGGGGCCCAGTACTTC. This chain links TRBV7-8 with TRBJ2-5; a weak D match, TRBD2 (6 bases). This CDR3 contains 14 residues. Germline loops: CDR1 SGHVS, CDR2 FQNEAQ. Deletions cut 0 bases from V and 9 bases from J, with 14 bases between.

This clonotype was detected a few times. The chain combines TRBV20-1 with TRBJ2-2; 9 bases line up with TRBD2. Per germline, CDR1 DFQATT and CDR2 SNEGSKA (reference sequence). V trimming: 0 bases; J trimming: 4 bases; junction bases outside the gene matches: 12. There are 18 residues in the CDR3. For the CDR3, the DNA is TGCAGTGCTAGAGATACTAGCGGGTTCACACGTGGCACCGGGGAGCTGTTTTTT. Residues: CSARDTSGFTRGTGELFF.

This chain uses TRBV19 with TRBJ1-2; 10 bases fit TRBD1. CDR3 size: 16 residues. Unmatched junction bases numbered 14, after V lost 8 bases and J lost 5 bases. Germline CDR1 and CDR2: LNHDA and SQIVND (reference sequence). DNA of the CDR3: TGTGCCAGTTCCCCGGGACAGGGGAGCTCCTCTTATGGCTACACCTTC. The encoded protein is CASSPGQGSSSYGYTF.

The chain carries TRBV12-3 or TRBV12-4 and TRBJ1-5; TRBD1 is a possible D gene (5 bases). This CDR3 comprises 15 residues. V was clipped by 2 bases and J by 7 bases, with 15 bases between them. The CDR3 reads CASSLFTGKGQPQHF. CDR3 coding DNA: TGTGCCAGCAGTTTATTCACAGGTAAAGGCCAGCCCCAGCATTTT.